This TCR beta chain originates from a study of tumor and adjacent non-tumor tissue in lung cancer. The CDR3 has 12 amino acids. The ends lost 5 bases at V and 7 bases at J; junction bases unmatched: 4. Germline CDR1 and CDR2: DFQATT and SNEGSKA (reference sequence). TCRbeta libraries were built with three rounds of nested PCR, modified from ARM-PCR. From the multiplex PCR reads, TCRdb called clonotypes with MiXCR, one entry per CDR3 protein. The data contain 81,000 or so distinct CDR3 sequences, 80% of them singletons. This sample's RNA came from whole unsorted tissue. This clonotype appeared once. The receptor was derived from a woman aged 50 to 65 with non-small cell lung cancer. The V call is TRBV20-1, the J call TRBJ1-5; 8 bases map to TRBD1. The specimen was lung tumor tissue. The CDR3 nucleotides are TGCAGTGCTGCGACAGGGGACCAGCCCCAGCATTTT. Its protein is CSAATGDQPQHF.